The 10 T cell receptor beta chains presented below share a single source sample, sequenced in a study of blood T cell repertoires in COVID-19. Data came from immunoSEQ multiplex PCR; TCRdb stores just in-frame clones and leaves some out. The table shows under 300,000 clones, with around 89% occurring only once. Sequences were obtained from PBMCs or T cells enriched from blood (not recorded which). The receptors here all came from a woman aged 55 to 70 in a cohort exposed to, infected with or recovered from COVID-19 (not recorded which).

The chain couples TRBV11-1 to TRBJ2-3; 9 bases are a match to TRBD2. J lost 2 bases, V lost 5 bases, and 8 bases had no gene match. Germline V gene data show CDR1 as SGHAT and CDR2 as FQDESV (reference sequence). This CDR3 spans 16 amino acids. CDR3 region: CASSNRLAEPTDTQYF. For the CDR3, the DNA is TGTGCCAGCAGCAACCGACTAGCGGAGCCCACAGATACGCAGTATTTT.

The rearrangement uses TRBV28 and TRBJ1-2; no definite D call. The CDR3 length is 11 residues. Germline V gene lookup returns CDR1 MDHEN and CDR2 SYDVKM. With 8 bases removed from V and 1 base from J, the gap between germline ends came to 5 bases. CDR3 loop: CASENNYGYTF. CDR3 nucleotides: TGTGCCAGCGAGAATAACTATGGCTACACCTTC.

This clone was detected once. The chain joins TRBV7-8 to TRBJ2-1, with 9 bases fitting TRBD1. There are 14 residues in the CDR3. The germline gives CDR1 SGHVS, CDR2 FQNEAQ. The junction had 7 bases not matched to a gene; V was cut back by 5 bases and J by 8 bases. The CDR3 is CASSTTGGRDEQFF. DNA for the CDR3: TGTGCCAGCAGCACAACAGGGGGCAGGGATGAGCAGTTCTTC.

The chain uses TRBV2 and TRBJ1-2, with D perhaps matching TRBD1 (5 bases). Per germline, CDR1 SNHLY and CDR2 FYNNEI. This CDR3 spans 11 amino acids. Between the trimmed V and J ends, which lost 7 bases and 5 bases, there was a span of 8 bases. CDR3 loop: CASTGYYGYTF. The CDR3 nucleotides are TGTGCCAGCACAGGGTATTATGGCTACACCTTC.

This sequence joins TRBV24-1 and TRBJ1-5; 7 bases line up with TRBD1. V lost 9 bases, J lost 7 bases, and 17 bases stayed unmatched. Germline V CDR1 and CDR2: KGHDR, SFDVKD. The CDR3 loop spans 16 amino acids. CDR3: CATLTTPRQGNQPQHF. The CDR3 DNA sequence: TGTGCCACCCTCACGACCCCTCGACAGGGAAACCAGCCCCAGCATTTT.

V is TRBV5-8 and J is TRBJ1-4; D may be TRBD1 (5 bases). V was trimmed by 6 bases and J by 4 bases, leaving 13 bases between them. This CDR3 region has 14 residues. Per the germline V gene, CDR1 is SGHTS and CDR2 is YDEGEE. The CDR3 bases are TGTGCCAGCATCGCGGGACGGTTTAATGAAAAACTGTTTTTT. This gives the protein CASIAGRFNEKLFF.

This chain uses TRBV24-1 with TRBJ2-1, with 11 nucleotides matching TRBD1. The germline gives CDR1 KGHDR, CDR2 SFDVKD. This CDR3 is built from 18 residues. V lost 8 bases and J lost 4; bases outside the gene matches: 15. The CDR3 here is CATTGTGGIAGEYNEQFF. For the CDR3, the DNA is TGTGCCACCACGGGGACAGGGGGGATAGCGGGAGAATACAATGAGCAGTTCTTC.

This sequence joins TRBV25-1 and TRBJ2-1, with 11 bases lining up with TRBD2. This CDR3 spans 16 amino acids. Germline V gene sequence: CDR1 MGHDK, CDR2 SYGVNS. With V trimmed by 2 bases and J by 2 bases, 2 bases remained unmatched. CDR3 loop: CASSEPGLAAYNEQFF. The CDR3 nucleotides are TGTGCCAGCAGTGAACCGGGACTAGCGGCCTACAATGAGCAGTTCTTC.

The chain joins TRBV4-3 to TRBJ1-5, with D maybe TRBD1 (5 bases). There are 13 residues in the CDR3. The germline V and J ends were trimmed by 4 bases and 3 bases, with 7 bases remaining between them. CDR1 and CDR2 (germline): LGHNA, YSLEER. CDR3 sequence: CASSPGHNQPQHF. CDR3 DNA sequence: TGCGCCAGCAGCCCAGGGCACAATCAGCCCCAGCATTTT.

The rearrangement joins TRBV28 to TRBJ1-5, with TRBD1 identical over 7 bases. J lost 3 bases, V lost 5 bases, and 7 bases had no gene match. The germline V gene has CDR1 MDHEN and CDR2 SYDVKM. The CDR3 is 15 amino acids. CDR3 sequence reads: CASSPRGQLNQPQHF. For the CDR3, the DNA is TGTGCCAGCAGTCCCCGGGGACAGCTCAATCAGCCCCAGCATTTT.